This paragraph covers one T cell receptor beta chain sequence. The germline V gene encodes CDR1 MNHEY and CDR2 SMNVEV (reference sequence). V lost 7 bases and J lost 4, with 13 bases in between. The CDR3 loop spans 13 amino acids. The source of the sample is a study of blood T cell repertoires in COVID-19. TCRdb's copy holds only in-frame clones and misses some; the assay was immunoSEQ multiplex PCR. The sample lists over 25,000 clones, 88% occurring once. The sequence was collected from a woman in her forties or fifties with active COVID-19. V usage is TRBV27 and J usage is TRBJ1-1; no reliable D call. The sequenced sample was peripheral blood. The CDR3 coding sequence is TGTGCCAGCAACGAGGGCGCCGGCACTGAAGCTTTCTTT. Its protein product is CASNEGAGTEAFF.